This is a list of T cell receptor beta chains from one sample in a study of CD8 T cells in ankylosing spondylitis. MiXCR, run by TCRdb on the 5' RACE reads, gives a single entry per CDR3 protein. Here the sample spans around 250,000 distinct CDR3 sequences, around 10% being singletons. The sample consisted of blood, either unsorted or a sorted T cell fraction (not recorded which). The receptors stem from a male donor with ankylosing spondylitis or in good health (not recorded which). The CDR3 runs from the conserved cysteine through the conserved F or W. The order of the fields is J gene, CDR3 length, clone size, D gene, V gene, CDR3 DNA, CDR3 protein. A D gene is named only where the DNA matches it firmly. The size entry is marked missing in some rows and otherwise reads once, few, many or a size class.

>TRBJ1-4|14|many|-|TRBV28
TGTGCCAGCAGTGTAACTTCGACGGGGGCGGTAGGAGATTTT
CASSVTSTGAVGDF
>TRBJ2-7|16|many|TRBD2|TRBV10-3
TGTGCCATCAGTGAGCGGACTAGCGGGAGCCCTCGCGAGCAGTACTTC
CAISERTSGSPREQYF
>TRBJ2-7|13|-|-|TRBV12-5
TGTGCTAGTGCTCCGACAGCCTCCTACGAGCAGTACTTC
CASAPTASYEQYF
>TRBJ1-2|8|-|-|TRBV20-1
TGCAGTGCTGATGGCTACACCTTC
CSADGYTF
>TRBJ2-1|17|-|TRBD2|TRBV11-3
TGTGCCAGCAGCTTAGGTAGCGGGGCGGGGGGTCACAATGAGCAGTTCTTC
CASSLGSGAGGHNEQFF
>TRBJ2-3|16|many|TRBD1|TRBV7-9
TGTGCCAGCAGCTCCACCGGGACAGGGGTTACAGATACGCAGTATTTT
CASSSTGTGVTDTQYF
>TRBJ2-1|12|-|TRBD1|TRBV29-1
TGCAGCGTGGCTCAGGGGGCGGCTGAGCAGTTCTTC
CSVAQGAAEQFF
>TRBJ1-2|11|-|-|TRBV12-5
TGTGCTAGTGGACAGGGCTATGGCTACACCTTC
CASGQGYGYTF
>TRBJ1-5|15|many|TRBD1|TRBV4-1
TGCGCCAGCAGCCAAGCTTGGGACAGGGATCAGCCCCAGCATTTT
CASSQAWDRDQPQHF
>TRBJ2-7|14|-|-|TRBV16
TGTGCCAGCAGCCATTACGCCAGGTCCTACGAGCAGTACTTC
CASSHYARSYEQYF
>TRBJ2-3|12|many|-|TRBV20-1
TGCAGTCCCAGCGGCAGCACAGATACGCAGTATTTT
CSPSGSTDTQYF
>TRBJ1-1|14|few|-|TRBV28
TGTGCCAGCAGGCTGGGCGCGTACACCACTGAAGCTTTCTTT
CASRLGAYTTEAFF